This T cell receptor (beta chain) derives from a study of radiotherapy plus CTLA-4 blockade in lung cancer. Across the study: Disease control was seen in about 30% of patients, objective responses in roughly 17%.

Findings and limits, study-wide: Reportedly, early blood T cell clone dynamics best predicted response, with interferon-beta.

Using immunoSEQ multiplex PCR, the repertoire was profiled, and TCRdb retains in-frame clones only, with some absent. In the table there are about 94,000 clones, roughly 80% of which are singletons. Germline loops: CDR1 SGHDN, CDR2 FVKESK. Trimming stripped 4 bases from V and 7 bases from J, with 8 bases between. The CDR3 spans 12 residues. In the case of this clone: Antigen specificity is unknown.

The TCR originated in a human donor with non-small cell lung cancer that progressed on radiotherapy plus ipilimumab. Sequenced here: peripheral blood, sampled from a patient treated with radiotherapy plus ipilimumab. The chain links TRBV14 to TRBJ1-5; tentative D call: TRBD1 (6 bases). CDR3 residues: CASSRGQQPQHF. CDR3 nucleotides: TGTGCCAGCAGCCGGGGGCAACAGCCCCAGCATTTT.